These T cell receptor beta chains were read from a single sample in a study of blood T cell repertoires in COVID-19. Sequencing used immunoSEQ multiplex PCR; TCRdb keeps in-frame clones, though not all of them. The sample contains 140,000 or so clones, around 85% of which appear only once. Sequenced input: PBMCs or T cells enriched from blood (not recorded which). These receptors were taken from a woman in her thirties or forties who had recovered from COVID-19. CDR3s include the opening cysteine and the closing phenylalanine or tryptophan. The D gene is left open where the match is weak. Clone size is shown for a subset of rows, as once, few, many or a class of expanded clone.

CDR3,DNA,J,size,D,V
CATHEERPTGELFF,TGTGCCACGCACGAGGAAAGGCCCACCGGGGAGCTGTTTTTT,TRBJ2-2,once,.,TRBV5-4
CASGRRLGTDPTSNTGELFF,TGTGCTAGTGGGAGAAGACTCGGGACAGATCCTACTTCGAACACCGGGGAGCTGTTTTTT,TRBJ2-2,once,TRBD1,TRBV12-5
CASSKGAGVNTEAFF,TGTGCCAGCAGCAAAGGGGCAGGGGTGAACACTGAAGCTTTCTTT,TRBJ1-1,.,.,TRBV9
CASSEYQGGVGSAFF,TGTGCCAGCAGTGAATACCAGGGTGGCGTAGGATCAGCTTTCTTT,TRBJ1-1,.,.,TRBV25-1
CASSLGLAGGGSYNEQFF,TGCGCCAGCAGCTTGGGACTAGCGGGAGGGGGCTCCTACAATGAGCAGTTCTTC,TRBJ2-1,many,TRBD2,TRBV5-1
CAWSDGTDQPQHF,TGTGCCTGGAGTGATGGGACAGATCAGCCCCAGCATTTT,TRBJ1-5,.,TRBD1,TRBV30
CSASQGSNTEAFF,TGCAGTGCTAGTCAGGGGTCGAACACTGAAGCTTTCTTT,TRBJ1-1,.,.,TRBV20-1
CASGTGALTGELFF,TGTGCCAGTGGGACAGGGGCCCTCACCGGGGAGCTGTTTTTT,TRBJ2-2,few,TRBD1,TRBV19
CASSFVPTEAFF,TGTGCCAGCAGCTTTGTTCCAACTGAAGCTTTCTTT,TRBJ1-1,.,.,TRBV5-5
CASSFPTGRGISNYGYTF,TGTGCCAGCAGCTTCCCGACAGGGCGCGGAATCTCTAACTATGGCTACACCTTC,TRBJ1-2,.,TRBD1,TRBV7-9
CASSQVPTDTQYF,TGTGCCAGCAGCCAAGTCCCGACAGATACGCAGTATTTT,TRBJ2-3,once,.,TRBV3-1/TRBV3-2
CASSTGGSYNSPLHF,TGTGCCAGTAGTACAGGGGGCTCCTATAATTCACCCCTCCACTTT,TRBJ1-6,.,TRBD1,TRBV19
CASSHRGSEAFF,TGCGCCAGCAGCCACCGAGGGAGTGAAGCTTTCTTT,TRBJ1-1,.,.,TRBV4-1
CASSYTREFSGNTIYF,TGTGCCAGCAGTTATACCAGGGAATTCTCTGGAAACACCATATATTTT,TRBJ1-3,.,.,TRBV6-5
CASSSRGKDYEQYF,TGTGCCAGCAGCTCAAGGGGGAAGGACTACGAGCAGTACTTC,TRBJ2-7,once,.,TRBV13
CASSLMPSGSSNSPLHF,TGTGCCAGCAGCTTAATGCCCTCCGGGAGCTCTAATTCACCCCTCCACTTT,TRBJ1-6,.,.,TRBV5-4
CAISESKGFGGNTIYF,TGTGCCATCAGTGAGTCGAAGGGGTTTGGCGGAAACACCATATATTTT,TRBJ1-3,.,.,TRBV10-3
CASSLGGLAETQYF,TGCGCCAGCAGCTTGGGGGGACTAGCGGAGACCCAGTACTTC,TRBJ2-5,.,TRBD2,TRBV5-1
CASSFLPAGARYNEQFF,TGCGCCAGCAGCTTCCTGCCCGCGGGGGCCAGATACAATGAGCAGTTCTTC,TRBJ2-1,.,.,TRBV4-1
CASSAGQGRTYGYTF,TGTGCCAGCAGCGCGGGACAGGGGCGAACCTATGGCTACACCTTC,TRBJ1-2,.,TRBD1,TRBV9
CASSLDSGTYEQYF,TGTGCCAGCAGCTTGGACAGTGGAACCTACGAGCAGTACTTC,TRBJ2-7,.,.,TRBV9
CSASAGNNEQFF,TGCAGCGCTTCAGCGGGTAACAATGAGCAGTTCTTC,TRBJ2-1,many,.,TRBV29-1
CASTVDWEQYF,TGTGCCAGCACGGTCGACTGGGAGCAGTACTTC,TRBJ2-7,once,.,TRBV18
CAWSETGGSQPQHF,TGTGCCTGGAGTGAAACTGGGGGGAGTCAGCCCCAGCATTTT,TRBJ1-5,.,.,TRBV30
CASSPGAYGYTF,TGTGCCAGCTCACCAGGGGCCTATGGCTACACCTTC,TRBJ1-2,once,.,TRBV18
CASSIQGQDGVGNTEAFF,TGTGCCAGTAGTATACAGGGACAGGACGGCGTGGGGAACACTGAAGCTTTCTTT,TRBJ1-1,.,TRBD1,TRBV19
CASSHTVTEAFF,TGTGCCAGCAGCCACACAGTCACTGAAGCTTTCTTT,TRBJ1-1,.,.,TRBV12-3/TRBV12-4
CSVKQGNRSPEQYF,TGCAGCGTCAAACAGGGGAATCGTTCTCCCGAGCAGTACTTC,TRBJ2-7,.,TRBD1,TRBV29-1
CAWGGQGYEQYF,TGTGCCTGGGGGGGACAGGGTTACGAGCAGTACTTC,TRBJ2-7,.,TRBD1,TRBV30
CASRRVGQGETGELFF,TGTGCCAGCAGGAGGGTGGGACAGGGGGAAACCGGGGAGCTGTTTTTT,TRBJ2-2,once,TRBD1,TRBV2
CASSARGEETQYF,TGCGCCAGCAGCGCCAGGGGGGAAGAGACCCAGTACTTC,TRBJ2-5,.,.,TRBV5-1
CASRPNSGRIDTQYF,TGTGCCAGCAGACCCAATAGCGGGAGAATAGATACGCAGTATTTT,TRBJ2-3,.,TRBD2,TRBV6-5
CASSYSGSHHYNEQFF,TGTGCCAGCAGTTACTCGGGCAGCCACCACTACAATGAGCAGTTCTTC,TRBJ2-1,.,.,TRBV6-5
CASSSPRVSGDEQFF,TGTGCCAGCAGTTCCCCGCGGGTCTCCGGGGATGAGCAGTTCTTC,TRBJ2-1,.,.,TRBV6-2/TRBV6-3
CASGFRDEQYF,TGTGCTAGTGGTTTTCGGGACGAGCAGTACTTC,TRBJ2-7,.,.,TRBV12-5
CASSLDSEGSRAFF,TGCGCCAGCAGCTTGGATTCCGAGGGATCAAGAGCTTTCTTT,TRBJ1-1,.,.,TRBV5-1
CASSQDEGTYEQYF,TGCGCCAGCAGCCAAGATGAGGGAACGTACGAGCAGTACTTC,TRBJ2-7,.,.,TRBV4-1
CASALTSGGSYEQYF,TGCGCCAGCGCCCTCACTAGCGGGGGGTCCTACGAGCAGTACTTC,TRBJ2-7,.,TRBD2,TRBV4-1
CASSPTGTSPYEQYF,TGCGCCAGCAGCCCAACCGGGACATCTCCCTACGAGCAGTACTTC,TRBJ2-7,.,.,TRBV4-1
CASSTTTAGTGRRNTEAFF,TGTGCCAGCAGCACAACCACCGCCGGGACAGGGCGGAGGAACACTGAAGCTTTCTTT,TRBJ1-1,.,TRBD1,TRBV9
CASSWAAQNIQYF,TGTGCCAGCAGTTGGGCAGCCCAAAACATTCAGTACTTC,TRBJ2-4,.,.,TRBV27
CASSNCGPQRIHSNQPQHF,TGTGCCAGCAGCAATTGTGGGCCACAACGGATCCATAGCAATCAGCCCCAGCATTTT,TRBJ1-5,.,.,TRBV21-1
CASSPRTSGSHPDTQYF,TGCGCCAGCAGCCCCCGAACTAGCGGGAGTCATCCAGATACGCAGTATTTT,TRBJ2-3,few,TRBD2,TRBV4-1
CASSLDHRGFGPQHF,TGTGCCAGCAGTTTGGACCACAGGGGATTTGGGCCCCAGCATTTT,TRBJ1-5,.,TRBD1,TRBV27
CASSINSGGTDTQYF,TGCGCCAGCAGCATCAATAGCGGTGGCACAGATACGCAGTATTTT,TRBJ2-3,.,.,TRBV5-1